This entry lists 2 T cell receptor beta chains sequenced from one sample in a study of T cells in Graves' hyperthyroidism and ophthalmopathy. Using RNA transcripts as the source, TCR beta CDR3 regions were amplified. TCR CDR3 underwent first-round RT-PCR with the HTBI primer set. Each CDR3 protein gets one entry after TCRdb re-called the multiplex PCR reads with MiXCR. The sample carries about 510,000 distinct CDR3 sequences, roughly 15% recorded once. The sequenced sample consisted of blood. Receptors originate from a woman aged 40 to 50 with Graves' hyperthyroidism.

The chain is built from TRBV4-1 and TRBJ2-5; D is unclear. Trimming left V 6 bases short and J 5 bases short, with 16 bases between. Germline CDR1 MGHRA, CDR2 YSYEKL. The CDR3 spans 14 residues. Here the CDR3 reads CASSYSRAMETQYF. The CDR3 nucleotides are TGCGCCAGCAGTTACTCCCGGGCCATGGAGACCCAGTACTTC.

At least ten counts were recorded for this clonotype. The chain recombines TRBV28 with TRBJ2-5; TRBD1 matches at 7 bases. CDR1 MDHEN and CDR2 SYDVKM come from the germline V gene. V was pared by 6 bases and J by 5 bases, with 9 bases of the junction left unmatched. The CDR3 sequence is 14 residues long. This chain's CDR3 is CASSRQGIGETQYF. CDR3 DNA sequence: TGTGCCAGCAGCCGACAGGGTATTGGGGAGACCCAGTACTTC.